The rows below give T cell receptor beta chains drawn from one sample of a study of OX40 agonist ivuxolimab in advanced cancers. The repertoire was sequenced with immunoSEQ multiplex PCR; TCRdb's copy has only in-frame clones and lacks some. The data show fewer than 85,000 clones, over 75% seen once. The specimen was CD4+ or CD8+ T cells sorted from blood, collected in a trial of the OX40 agonist ivuxolimab. The receptors come from an adult with an advanced solid tumor such as melanoma, head and neck, liver or kidney cancer. Both conserved end residues are part of each CDR3. D genes are given only for firm matches. Clone size is not always given. Where it is, it says once, few, many or a class for expanded clones.

D	V	size	J	CDR3	DNA
.	TRBV6-5	.	TRBJ2-1	CASSYGVRNNEQFF	TGTGCCAGCAGCTACGGGGTGAGAAACAATGAGCAGTTCTTC
.	TRBV11-3	.	TRBJ2-7	CASSWGTEPNEQYF	TGTGCCAGCAGCTGGGGGACGGAACCTAACGAGCAGTACTTC
.	TRBV7-2	.	TRBJ2-3	CASSLGRGASTDTQYF	TGTGCCAGCAGCTTAGGTCGGGGGGCTAGCACAGATACGCAGTATTTT
.	TRBV28	.	TRBJ2-1	CASSLIAGDEQFF	TGTGCCAGCAGTTTAATCGCAGGGGACGAGCAGTTCTTC
.	TRBV18	once	TRBJ2-7	CASSRLDRSEQYF	TGTGCCAGCTCACGTCTTGACAGATCCGAGCAGTACTTC
TRBD2	TRBV4-3	.	TRBJ2-3	CASSQAGGPNTQYF	TGCGCCAGCAGCCAAGCGGGGGGGCCAAATACGCAGTATTTT
.	TRBV4-3	.	TRBJ2-7	CASSHSRGGEDHEQYF	TGCGCCAGCAGCCACTCAAGGGGGGGGGAGGACCACGAGCAGTACTTC
.	TRBV7-3	.	TRBJ2-2	CASSLLGGNTGELFF	TGTGCCAGCAGCTTATTAGGAGGCAACACCGGGGAGCTGTTTTTT
.	TRBV18	.	TRBJ2-3	CASSRGAPYTDTQYF	TGTGCCAGCTCACGGGGGGCACCTTACACAGATACGCAGTATTTT
.	TRBV30	few	TRBJ1-5	CAWSERAYQPQHF	TGTGCCTGGAGTGAAAGGGCTTATCAGCCCCAGCATTTT
TRBD1	TRBV29-1	once	TRBJ2-3	CSVAGTGQSSDTQYF	TGCAGCGTCGCAGGGACAGGGCAGTCATCGGATACGCAGTATTTT
TRBD1	TRBV9	.	TRBJ2-5	CASSEGQGTHQETQYF	TGTGCCAGCAGCGAGGGACAGGGGACCCACCAAGAGACCCAGTACTTC
.	TRBV27	.	TRBJ2-7	CASRSLEDSYEQYF	TGTGCCTCACGGAGTCTAGAAGATTCGTACGAGCAGTACTTC
.	TRBV27	.	TRBJ1-2	CASRLAWGNGYGYTF	TGTGCCAGCAGGCTCGCCTGGGGCAACGGCTATGGCTACACCTTC
.	TRBV2	many	TRBJ2-2	CASSEAGGGTGELFF	TGTGCCAGCAGTGAAGCTGGGGGAGGCACCGGGGAGCTGTTTTTT
TRBD1	TRBV7-2	.	TRBJ2-7	CASSADRGTASYEQYF	TGTGCCAGCAGCGCGGACAGGGGAACGGCTTCCTACGAGCAGTACTTC
.	TRBV23-1	.	TRBJ1-1	CASSQSNPGAVDTEAFF	TGCGCCAGCAGTCAATCGAATCCGGGGGCGGTCGACACTGAAGCTTTCTTT
TRBD1	TRBV19	.	TRBJ2-3	CASSLNRGFTDTQYF	TGTGCCAGTAGTCTAAACAGGGGGTTCACAGATACGCAGTATTTT
.	TRBV7-2	.	TRBJ2-7	CASSLGLGATSYEQYF	TGTGCCAGCAGCTTAGGTCTTGGCGCAACTTCCTACGAGCAGTACTTC
TRBD2	TRBV10-3	.	TRBJ2-1	CAIMGGGGYNEQFF	TGTGCCATCATGGGTGGCGGGGGCTACAATGAGCAGTTCTTC
TRBD1	TRBV5-4	.	TRBJ1-2	CASSPTDRGSYGYTF	TGTGCCAGCAGCCCGACGGACAGGGGGAGCTATGGCTACACCTTC
.	TRBV21-1	.	TRBJ2-1	CASSKDVLGGPRTYNEQFF	TGTGCCAGCAGCAAAGATGTTCTAGGGGGACCGCGGACCTACAATGAGCAGTTCTTC
.	TRBV5-1	.	TRBJ2-7	CASSGGGQANEQYF	TGCGCCAGCAGCGGAGGGGGGCAAGCTAACGAGCAGTACTTC
.	TRBV7-9	.	TRBJ2-3	CASSRRGTDTQYF	TGTGCCAGCAGCAGAAGAGGCACAGATACGCAGTATTTT
TRBD1	TRBV5-8	.	TRBJ1-2	CASGQGLNYGYTF	TGTGCCAGCGGACAGGGACTTAACTATGGCTACACCTTC
.	TRBV27	.	TRBJ2-1	CASSPSAGGSYNEQFF	TGTGCCAGCAGTCCCTCGGCCGGGGGATCCTACAATGAGCAGTTCTTC
TRBD2	TRBV27	.	TRBJ2-3	CASSLKLAGGGGTQYF	TGTGCCAGCAGTTTAAAGCTAGCGGGAGGGGGTGGTACGCAGTATTTT
.	TRBV5-5	few	TRBJ1-4	CASSVIVQEKLFF	TGTGCCAGCAGCGTCATAGTTCAGGAAAAACTGTTTTTT
.	TRBV5-1	.	TRBJ2-1	CASSFSGVSYNEQFF	TGCGCCAGCAGCTTCTCCGGAGTCTCCTACAATGAGCAGTTCTTC
.	TRBV7-3	.	TRBJ1-2	CASSPGGFRGGGYTF	TGTGCCAGCAGCCCCGGGGGCTTCCGGGGGGGTGGCTACACCTTC
.	TRBV9	.	TRBJ2-3	CASSALLTDTQYF	TGTGCCAGCAGCGCCCTCTTGACGGATACGCAGTATTTT
TRBD2	TRBV7-3	.	TRBJ2-3	CASTLTSSRTDTQYF	TGTGCCAGCACCTTGACTAGCTCCCGCACAGATACGCAGTATTTT
TRBD1	TRBV5-5	once	TRBJ2-7	CASSLAGTGASYEQYF	TGTGCCAGCAGCTTGGCCGGGACAGGGGCCTCCTACGAGCAGTACTTC
TRBD1	TRBV5-4	.	TRBJ1-6	CASSTGTGGETPLHF	TGTGCCAGCAGCACGGGGACAGGGGGAGAGACACCCCTCCACTTT
.	TRBV20-1	.	TRBJ2-7	CSASPGDEQYF	TGCAGTGCTAGTCCCGGGGACGAGCAGTACTTC
.	TRBV5-1	.	TRBJ2-5	CASTLRGFQETQYF	TGCGCCAGCACGCTCAGGGGTTTCCAAGAGACCCAGTACTTC
.	TRBV28	.	TRBJ1-1	CASSHRVTATFRANTEAFF	TGTGCCAGCAGCCACCGGGTCACCGCAACCTTCAGGGCTAACACTGAAGCTTTCTTT
.	TRBV28	.	TRBJ1-5	CASSQYNQPQHF	TGTGCCAGCAGTCAATACAATCAGCCCCAGCATTTT
.	TRBV4-3	.	TRBJ2-3	CASSPGTYRTDTQYF	TGCGCCAGCAGCCCCGGGACATACCGCACAGATACGCAGTATTTT
TRBD1	TRBV28	.	TRBJ2-3	CASSGDRVTDTQYF	TGTGCCAGCAGCGGGGACAGGGTTACAGATACGCAGTATTTT
.	TRBV7-9	.	TRBJ2-3	CASRQLASTDTQYF	TGTGCCAGCAGGCAACTAGCTAGCACAGATACGCAGTATTTT
.	TRBV9	once	TRBJ2-3	CASSVGGSNTDTQYF	TGTGCCAGCAGCGTAGGAGGGTCTAACACAGATACGCAGTATTTT
TRBD1	TRBV28	.	TRBJ1-5	CASSPGTASNQPQHF	TGTGCCAGCAGTCCCGGGACAGCTAGCAATCAGCCCCAGCATTTT
.	TRBV7-3	.	TRBJ2-1	CASSLLPGYNEQFF	TGTGCCAGCAGCTTACTGCCTGGCTACAATGAGCAGTTCTTC
.	TRBV7-3	.	TRBJ2-5	CASSLARLETQYF	TGTGCCAGCAGCTTAGCCAGACTTGAGACCCAGTACTTC
.	TRBV5-4	once	TRBJ2-5	CASSFRDGKETQYF	TGTGCCAGCAGCTTTAGGGACGGGAAGGAGACCCAGTACTTC